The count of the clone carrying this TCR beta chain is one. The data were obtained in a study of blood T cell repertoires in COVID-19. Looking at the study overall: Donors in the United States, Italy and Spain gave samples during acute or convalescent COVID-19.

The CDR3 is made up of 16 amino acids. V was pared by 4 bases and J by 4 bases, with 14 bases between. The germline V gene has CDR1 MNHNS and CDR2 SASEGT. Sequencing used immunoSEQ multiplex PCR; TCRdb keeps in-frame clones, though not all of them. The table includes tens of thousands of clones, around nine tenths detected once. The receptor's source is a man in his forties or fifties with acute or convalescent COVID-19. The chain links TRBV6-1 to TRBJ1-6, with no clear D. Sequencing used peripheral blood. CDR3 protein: CASSGGREIYNSPLHF. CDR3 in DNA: TGTGCCAGCAGTGGGGGTAGGGAGATATATAATTCACCCCTCCACTTT.